Listed below are T cell receptor beta chains from one sample, sequenced in a study of beta chain features in type 1 diabetes. Assay used: immunoSEQ multiplex PCR; TCRdb lists only in-frame clones, some missing. The repertoire holds over 300,000 clones, with around 7.6% as singletons. Source material: central memory CD4+ T cells from blood. These receptors were obtained from a woman between 18 and 29 years old in good health. CDR3s include the opening cysteine and the closing phenylalanine or tryptophan. Fields, in order: J gene, D gene, clone size, V gene, CDR3 protein, CDR3 DNA. The D gene is left open where the match is weak. Only part of the rows carry a size: once, few, many, or a class if the clone is expanded.

J: TRBJ2-1
D: TRBD2
size: few
V: TRBV2
CDR3: CASTHAGGPHNEQFF
DNA: TGTGCCAGCACCCACGCGGGAGGGCCTCACAATGAGCAGTTCTTC

J: TRBJ2-7
D: NA
size: NA
V: TRBV4-3
CDR3: CASSDTPSALRDEQYF
DNA: TGCGCCAGCAGCGACACCCCCAGTGCCCTCCGGGACGAGCAGTACTTC

J: TRBJ2-1
D: NA
size: few
V: TRBV15
CDR3: CATSRDLINEQFF
DNA: TGTGCCACCAGCAGAGATCTCATCAATGAGCAGTTCTTC

J: TRBJ1-5
D: NA
size: few
V: TRBV29-1
CDR3: CSVEVGGNQPQHF
DNA: TGCAGCGTTGAAGTAGGAGGAAATCAGCCCCAGCATTTT

J: TRBJ1-1
D: NA
size: many
V: TRBV2
CDR3: CATRDPKTEAFF
DNA: TGTGCCACAAGGGACCCGAAGACTGAAGCTTTCTTT

J: TRBJ1-1
D: NA
size: few
V: TRBV6-1
CDR3: CASSLHGDTEAFF
DNA: TGTGCCAGCAGCCTACACGGGGACACTGAAGCTTTCTTT

J: TRBJ2-1
D: NA
size: many
V: TRBV19
CDR3: CASSHEQFF
DNA: TGTGCCAGTAGCCATGAGCAGTTCTTC

J: TRBJ2-1
D: TRBD2
size: NA
V: TRBV29-1
CDR3: CSVEGRDGGRGGEQFF
DNA: TGCAGCGTTGAAGGCCGGGACGGCGGGAGAGGCGGTGAGCAGTTCTTC

J: TRBJ2-7
D: NA
size: many
V: TRBV19
CDR3: CASGTGPYEQYF
DNA: TGTGCCAGCGGTACAGGGCCCTACGAGCAGTACTTC

J: TRBJ2-7
D: NA
size: many
V: TRBV15
CDR3: CATSLWGERPYEQYF
DNA: TGTGCCACCAGCTTATGGGGAGAGCGGCCCTACGAGCAGTACTTC

J: TRBJ1-5
D: NA
size: few
V: TRBV10-3
CDR3: CAISVDGSNQPQHF
DNA: TGTGCCATCAGTGTGGATGGTAGCAATCAGCCCCAGCATTTT

J: TRBJ2-3
D: TRBD1
size: NA
V: TRBV6-1
CDR3: CASSYRGLADTQYF
DNA: TGTGCCAGCAGCTACAGGGGGCTCGCAGATACGCAGTATTTT

J: TRBJ2-3
D: TRBD2
size: NA
V: TRBV7-2
CDR3: CASSLLAGVDGAQYF
DNA: TGTGCCAGCAGCCTACTAGCGGGAGTTGATGGGGCGCAGTATTTT

J: TRBJ2-7
D: NA
size: few
V: TRBV7-2
CDR3: CASSLAGGQIYEQYF
DNA: TGTGCCAGCAGCTTAGCCGGGGGACAGATCTACGAGCAGTACTTC

J: TRBJ1-1
D: NA
size: NA
V: TRBV6-5
CDR3: CASSYGWMRHAEAFF
DNA: TGTGCCAGCAGTTACGGATGGATGAGACACGCTGAAGCTTTCTTT

J: TRBJ2-7
D: TRBD1
size: few
V: TRBV5-1
CDR3: CASSFRDRAYEQYF
DNA: TGCGCCAGCAGCTTTCGCGACAGGGCATACGAGCAGTACTTC

J: TRBJ1-2
D: NA
size: NA
V: TRBV5-5
CDR3: CASSLWDRDYGYTF
DNA: TGTGCCAGCAGTTTGTGGGACCGAGACTATGGCTACACCTTC

J: TRBJ2-7
D: TRBD1
size: NA
V: TRBV29-1
CDR3: CSAGTGDLYEQYF
DNA: TGCAGCGCGGGGACAGGGGACCTCTACGAGCAGTACTTC

J: TRBJ1-2
D: TRBD1
size: few
V: TRBV6-1
CDR3: CASPGQGDGYTF
DNA: TGTGCCAGCCCTGGACAGGGAGACGGCTACACCTTC

J: TRBJ1-1
D: TRBD1
size: few
V: TRBV4-3
CDR3: CASSSEDRGRAFF
DNA: TGCGCCAGCAGCTCGGAGGACAGGGGGAGAGCTTTCTTT

J: TRBJ2-1
D: TRBD1
size: NA
V: TRBV11-3
CDR3: CASSWGSGGPYNEQFF
DNA: TGTGCCAGCAGCTGGGGCTCAGGGGGCCCCTACAATGAGCAGTTCTTC

J: TRBJ2-3
D: TRBD2
size: NA
V: TRBV4-2
CDR3: CASSQRGLAKNTDTQYF
DNA: TGTGCCAGCAGCCAACGCGGACTAGCGAAGAACACAGATACGCAGTATTTT

J: TRBJ2-1
D: TRBD2
size: many
V: TRBV4-3
CDR3: CASSQAAGLGGLEQFF
DNA: TGCGCCAGCAGCCAAGCTGCGGGACTAGGCGGTTTAGAGCAGTTCTTC

J: TRBJ2-1
D: NA
size: many
V: TRBV29-1
CDR3: CSVRILGQFF
DNA: TGCAGCGTTAGAATCCTGGGGCAGTTCTTC

J: TRBJ2-7
D: TRBD1
size: NA
V: TRBV6-5
CDR3: CASSYSGQSFYEQYF
DNA: TGTGCCAGCAGTTACTCGGGACAGAGTTTCTACGAGCAGTACTTC

J: TRBJ2-3
D: NA
size: NA
V: TRBV4-2
CDR3: CASSPTVFTDTQYF
DNA: TGTGCCAGCAGCCCGACAGTGTTCACAGATACGCAGTATTTT

J: TRBJ1-6
D: NA
size: few
V: TRBV7-8
CDR3: CASSTEGSGNSPLHF
DNA: TGTGCCAGCAGCACGGAGGGGTCTGGGAATTCACCCCTCCACTTT

J: TRBJ2-7
D: TRBD2
size: many
V: TRBV27
CDR3: CASSPRRLARGGAYEQYF
DNA: TGTGCCAGCAGTCCGCGACGACTAGCTCGTGGGGGGGCCTACGAGCAGTACTTC

J: TRBJ2-3
D: NA
size: NA
V: TRBV7-2
CDR3: CASSLEIGRSTDTQYF
DNA: TGTGCCAGCAGCTTAGAAATTGGGAGGAGCACAGATACGCAGTATTTT

J: TRBJ1-3
D: NA
size: few
V: TRBV11-2
CDR3: CASSREGFPSSGNTIYF
DNA: TGTGCCAGCAGCCGAGAGGGATTTCCCAGCTCTGGAAACACCATATATTTT

J: TRBJ2-1
D: TRBD2
size: many
V: TRBV2
CDR3: CASSGTSYNEQFF
DNA: TGTGCCAGCAGTGGGACTAGCTACAATGAGCAGTTCTTC

J: TRBJ2-7
D: NA
size: NA
V: TRBV10-3
CDR3: CAISEATYEQYF
DNA: TGTGCCATCAGTGAGGCCACCTACGAGCAGTACTTC

J: TRBJ1-5
D: NA
size: few
V: TRBV7-8
CDR3: CASSQGPGSNQPQHF
DNA: TGTGCCAGCAGCCAGGGGCCGGGGAGCAATCAGCCCCAGCATTTT

J: TRBJ1-6
D: NA
size: few
V: TRBV27
CDR3: CASSRLVNSPLHF
DNA: TGTGCCAGCAGCCGGTTGGTCAATTCACCCCTCCACTTT

J: TRBJ1-2
D: TRBD1
size: many
V: TRBV5-4
CDR3: CASSLGQSPYGYTF
DNA: TGTGCCAGCAGCCTGGGACAGAGTCCCTATGGCTACACCTTC

J: TRBJ2-7
D: NA
size: NA
V: TRBV5-6
CDR3: CASSLYRVYEQYF
DNA: TGTGCCAGCAGCTTATACCGGGTATACGAGCAGTACTTC

J: TRBJ2-3
D: NA
size: few
V: TRBV7-9
CDR3: CASSLDAGSTDTQYF
DNA: TGTGCCAGCAGCTTGGACGCGGGATCCACAGATACGCAGTATTTT

J: TRBJ2-1
D: TRBD1
size: few
V: TRBV5-6
CDR3: CASSLRTGNSYNEQFF
DNA: TGTGCCAGCAGCTTACGGACAGGCAACTCCTACAATGAGCAGTTCTTC

J: TRBJ2-7
D: NA
size: NA
V: TRBV28
CDR3: CASSSRNRDTRYGF
DNA: TGTGCCAGCAGTTCGAGAAACCGGGACACCAGATATGGGTTC

J: TRBJ2-2
D: TRBD1
size: few
V: TRBV7-6
CDR3: CASSRDRLNTGELFF
DNA: TGTGCCAGCAGCCGGGACAGATTGAACACCGGGGAGCTGTTTTTT

J: TRBJ2-7
D: NA
size: once
V: TRBV27
CDR3: CASPTGTDFSHEQYF
DNA: TGTGCCAGTCCGACCGGGACGGACTTCAGCCACGAGCAGTACTTC

J: TRBJ2-7
D: TRBD2
size: few
V: TRBV4-2
CDR3: CASTEREGPYEQYF
DNA: TGTGCCAGCACAGAGCGGGAGGGCCCTTACGAGCAGTACTTC

J: TRBJ2-1
D: TRBD2
size: few
V: TRBV7-9
CDR3: CASSATSGAYNEQFF
DNA: TGTGCCAGCAGCGCCACTAGCGGAGCTTACAATGAGCAGTTCTTC

J: TRBJ2-5
D: TRBD1
size: few
V: TRBV15
CDR3: CATSIPGQGEFMAQYF
DNA: TGTGCCACCAGCATCCCGGGACAGGGGGAGTTTATGGCCCAGTACTTC

J: TRBJ1-2
D: NA
size: many
V: TRBV6-6
CDR3: CASTTGYGYTF
DNA: TGTGCCAGTACGACAGGTTATGGCTACACCTTC

J: TRBJ2-1
D: TRBD1
size: NA
V: TRBV5-1
CDR3: CASKTGVASYNEQFF
DNA: TGCGCCAGCAAGACAGGGGTAGCCTCCTACAATGAGCAGTTCTTC

J: TRBJ2-7
D: NA
size: few
V: TRBV4-2
CDR3: CASSQEGSAQTTYEQYF
DNA: TGTGCCAGCAGCCAAGAGGGCTCGGCACAGACAACCTACGAGCAGTACTTC

J: TRBJ2-7
D: TRBD1
size: NA
V: TRBV2
CDR3: CASSADRGSYEQYF
DNA: TGTGCCAGCAGCGCGGACAGGGGCTCCTACGAGCAGTACTTC

J: TRBJ1-2
D: NA
size: NA
V: TRBV7-8
CDR3: CASSLVGVTYGYTF
DNA: TGTGCCAGCAGCTTAGTAGGGGTTACCTATGGCTACACCTTC

J: TRBJ2-7
D: TRBD1
size: NA
V: TRBV28
CDR3: CASITPGQGTGEQYF
DNA: TGTGCCAGCATTACACCGGGACAGGGGACGGGGGAGCAGTACTTC

J: TRBJ2-7
D: TRBD2
size: few
V: TRBV5-1
CDR3: CASSAGTSGMWEQYF
DNA: TGCGCCAGCAGCGCTGGGACTAGCGGGATGTGGGAGCAGTACTTC

J: TRBJ2-7
D: NA
size: few
V: TRBV28
CDR3: CASSPPTGHGYYEQYF
DNA: TGTGCCAGCAGTCCACCGACGGGACACGGATACTACGAGCAGTACTTC

J: TRBJ1-1
D: NA
size: NA
V: TRBV28
CDR3: CASSLGTIEAFF
DNA: TGTGCCAGCAGTTTGGGTACTATCGAAGCTTTCTTT